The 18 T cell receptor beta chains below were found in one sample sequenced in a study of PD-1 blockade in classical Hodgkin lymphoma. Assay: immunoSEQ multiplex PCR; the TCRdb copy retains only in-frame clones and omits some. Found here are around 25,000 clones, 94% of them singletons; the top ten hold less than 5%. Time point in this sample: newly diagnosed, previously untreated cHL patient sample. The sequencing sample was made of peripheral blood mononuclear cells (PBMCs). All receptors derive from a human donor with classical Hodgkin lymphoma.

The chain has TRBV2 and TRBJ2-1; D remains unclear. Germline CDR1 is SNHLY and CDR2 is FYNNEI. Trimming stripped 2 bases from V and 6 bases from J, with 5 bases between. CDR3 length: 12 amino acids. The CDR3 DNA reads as TGTGCCAGCAGTGAATGGGGCAATGAGCAGTTCTTC. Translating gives CASSEWGNEQFF.

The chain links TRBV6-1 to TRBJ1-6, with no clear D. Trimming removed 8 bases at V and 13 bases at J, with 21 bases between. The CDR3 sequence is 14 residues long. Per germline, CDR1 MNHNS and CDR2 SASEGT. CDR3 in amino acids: CASHGIGLLNPLHF. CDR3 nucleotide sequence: TGTGCCAGCCATGGGATTGGGCTTTTAAATCCCCTCCACTTT.

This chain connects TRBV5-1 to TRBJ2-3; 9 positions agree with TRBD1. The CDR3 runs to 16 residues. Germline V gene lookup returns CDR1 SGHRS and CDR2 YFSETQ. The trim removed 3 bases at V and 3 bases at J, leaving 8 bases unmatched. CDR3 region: CASSWLPGQGTDTQYF. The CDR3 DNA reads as TGCGCCAGCAGCTGGTTACCGGGACAGGGAACAGATACGCAGTATTTT.

CDR3 in amino acids: CASSDSVTTTSDPYEQYF. CDR3 nucleotide sequence: TGTGCCAGCAGCGACTCTGTCACCACAACTAGCGACCCCTACGAGCAGTACTTC. V is TRBV7-9 and J is TRBJ2-7; 7 nucleotides align to TRBD2. From germline, CDR1 is SEHNR and CDR2 FQNEAQ (reference sequence). Trimming removed 5 bases from V and 2 bases from J; junction bases left unmatched: 18. This CDR3 is 18 amino acids long. Complete variable domain (other parts from reference TRBV7-9 and TRBJ2-7): DTGVSQNPRHKITKRGQNVTFRCDPISEHNRLYWYRQTLGQGPEFLTYFQNEAQLEKSRLLSDRFSAERPKGSFSTLEIQRTEQGDSAMYLCASSDSVTTTSDPYEQYFGPGTRLTVT.

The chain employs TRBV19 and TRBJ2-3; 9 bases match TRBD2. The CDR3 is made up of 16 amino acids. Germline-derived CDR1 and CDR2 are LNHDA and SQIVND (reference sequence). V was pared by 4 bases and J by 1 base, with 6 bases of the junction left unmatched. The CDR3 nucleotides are TGTGCCAGTAGTAAGAAAAAGCGGGAGGGCACAGATACGCAGTATTTT. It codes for CASSKKKREGTDTQYF.

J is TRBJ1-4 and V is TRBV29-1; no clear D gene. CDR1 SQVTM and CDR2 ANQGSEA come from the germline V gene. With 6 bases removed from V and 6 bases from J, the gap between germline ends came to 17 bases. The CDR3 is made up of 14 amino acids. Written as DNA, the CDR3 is TGCAGCGTCCGCCCGCCGGGTGTTGATGAAAAACTGTTTTTT. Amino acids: CSVRPPGVDEKLFF.

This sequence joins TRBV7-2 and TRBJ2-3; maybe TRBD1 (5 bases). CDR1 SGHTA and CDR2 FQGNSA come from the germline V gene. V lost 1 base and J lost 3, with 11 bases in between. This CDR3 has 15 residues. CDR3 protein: CASSLVTGETDTQYF. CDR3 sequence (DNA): TGTGCCAGCAGCTTAGTTACAGGAGAAACAGATACGCAGTATTTT.

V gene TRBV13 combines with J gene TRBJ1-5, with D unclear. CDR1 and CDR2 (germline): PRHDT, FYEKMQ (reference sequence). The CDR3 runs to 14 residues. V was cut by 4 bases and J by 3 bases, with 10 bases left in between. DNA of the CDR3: TGTGCCAGCAGCTCTAAGGGATACAATCAGCCCCAGCATTTT. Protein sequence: CASSSKGYNQPQHF. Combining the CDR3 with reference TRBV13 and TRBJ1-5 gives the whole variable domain AAGVIQSPRHLIKEKRETATLKCYPIPRHDTVYWYQQGPGQDPQFLISFYEKMQSDKGSIPDRFSAQQFSDYHSELNMSSLELGDSALYFCASSSKGYNQPQHFGDGTRLSIL.

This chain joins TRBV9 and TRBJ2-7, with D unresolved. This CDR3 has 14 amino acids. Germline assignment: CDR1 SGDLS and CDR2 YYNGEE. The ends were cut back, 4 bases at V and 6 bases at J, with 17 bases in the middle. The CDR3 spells CASSPGRPQAEQYF. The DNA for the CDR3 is TGTGCCAGCAGCCCCGGACGGCCCCAGGCCGAGCAGTACTTC.

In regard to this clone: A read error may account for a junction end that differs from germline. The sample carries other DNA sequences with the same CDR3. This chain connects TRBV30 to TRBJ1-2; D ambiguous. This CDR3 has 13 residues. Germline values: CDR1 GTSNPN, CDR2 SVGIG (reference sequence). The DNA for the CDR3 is TGTGCCTGGAGTTTTTCAGTAGACTACGGCTACACCTTC. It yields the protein CAWSFSVDYGYTF. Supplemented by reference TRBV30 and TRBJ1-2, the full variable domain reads SQTIHQWPATLVQPVGSPLSLECTVEGTSNPNLYWYRQAAGRGLQLLFYSVGIGQISSEVPQNLSASRPQDRQFILSSKKLLLSDSGFYLCAWSFSVDYGYTFGSGTRLTVV.

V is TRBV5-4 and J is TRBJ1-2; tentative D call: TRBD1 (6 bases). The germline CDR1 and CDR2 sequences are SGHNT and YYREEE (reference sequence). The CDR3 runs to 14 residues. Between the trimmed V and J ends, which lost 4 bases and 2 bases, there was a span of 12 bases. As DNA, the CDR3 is TGTGCCAGCAGCAGCGAAGGGGGGAACTATGGCTACACCTTC. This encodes CASSSEGGNYGYTF.

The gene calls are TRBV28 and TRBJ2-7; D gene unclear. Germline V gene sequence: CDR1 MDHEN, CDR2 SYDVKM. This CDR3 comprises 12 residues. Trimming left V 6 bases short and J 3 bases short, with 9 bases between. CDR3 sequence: CASSPLVYEQYF. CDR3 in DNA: TGTGCCAGCAGCCCCCTTGTCTACGAGCAGTACTTC.

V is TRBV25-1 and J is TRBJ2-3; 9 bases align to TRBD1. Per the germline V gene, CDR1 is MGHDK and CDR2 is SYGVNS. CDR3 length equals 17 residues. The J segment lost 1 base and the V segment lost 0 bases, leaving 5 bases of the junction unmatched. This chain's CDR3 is CASSEYPDRGGTDTQYF. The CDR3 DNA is TGTGCCAGCAGTGAATACCCGGACAGGGGCGGCACAGATACGCAGTATTTT.

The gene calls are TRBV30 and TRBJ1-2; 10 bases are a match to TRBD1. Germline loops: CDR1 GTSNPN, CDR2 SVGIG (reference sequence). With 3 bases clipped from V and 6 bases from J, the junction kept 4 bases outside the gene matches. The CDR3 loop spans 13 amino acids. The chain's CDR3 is CAWRTGTGDGYTF. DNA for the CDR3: TGTGCCTGGAGGACCGGGACAGGGGATGGCTACACCTTC.

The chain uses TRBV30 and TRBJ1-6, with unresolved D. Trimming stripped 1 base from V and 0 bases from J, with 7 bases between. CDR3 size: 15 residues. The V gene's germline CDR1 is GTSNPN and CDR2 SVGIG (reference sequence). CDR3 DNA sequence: TGTGCCTGGAGTGGCCGGAGCTCCTATAATTCACCCCTCCACTTT. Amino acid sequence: CAWSGRSSYNSPLHF.

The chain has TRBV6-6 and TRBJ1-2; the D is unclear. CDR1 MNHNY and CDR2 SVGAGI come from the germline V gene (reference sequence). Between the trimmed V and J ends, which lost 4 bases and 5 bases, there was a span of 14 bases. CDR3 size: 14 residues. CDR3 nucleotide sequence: TGTGCCAGCAGTTTCTTCCAATCTCCGTATGGCTACACCTTC. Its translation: CASSFFQSPYGYTF.

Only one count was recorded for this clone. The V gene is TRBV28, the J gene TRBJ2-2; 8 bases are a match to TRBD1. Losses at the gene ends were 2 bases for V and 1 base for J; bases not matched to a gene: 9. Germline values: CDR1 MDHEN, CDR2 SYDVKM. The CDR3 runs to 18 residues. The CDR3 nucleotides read TGTGCCAGCAGTTTACTGGCAGGGGGCGCGGTGAACACCGGGGAGCTGTTTTTT. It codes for CASSLLAGGAVNTGELFF. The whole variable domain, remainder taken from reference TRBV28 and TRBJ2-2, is DVKVTQSSRYLVKRTGEKVFLECVQDMDHENMFWYRQDPGLGLRLIYFSYDVKMKEKGDIPEGYSVSREKKERFSLILESASTNQTSMYLCASSLLAGGAVNTGELFFGEGSRLTVL.

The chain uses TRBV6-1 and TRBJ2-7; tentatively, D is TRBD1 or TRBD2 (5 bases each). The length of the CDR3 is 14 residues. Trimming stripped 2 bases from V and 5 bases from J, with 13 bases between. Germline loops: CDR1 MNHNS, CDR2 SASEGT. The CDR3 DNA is TGTGCCAGCAGTGAAATGGGGTTGGGGGACGAGCAGTACTTC. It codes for CASSEMGLGDEQYF.